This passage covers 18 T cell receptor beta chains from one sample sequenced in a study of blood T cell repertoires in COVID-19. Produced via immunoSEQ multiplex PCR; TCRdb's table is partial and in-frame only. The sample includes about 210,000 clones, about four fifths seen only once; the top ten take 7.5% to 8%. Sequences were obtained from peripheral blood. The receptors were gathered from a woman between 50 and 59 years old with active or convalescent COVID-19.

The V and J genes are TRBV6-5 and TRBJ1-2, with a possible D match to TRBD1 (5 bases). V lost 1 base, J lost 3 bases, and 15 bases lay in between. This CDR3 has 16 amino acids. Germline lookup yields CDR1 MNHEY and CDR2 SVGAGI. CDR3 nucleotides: TGTGCCAGCAGTTACTTCGGACACCTGGAACACTATGGCTACACCTTC. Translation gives CASSYFGHLEHYGYTF.

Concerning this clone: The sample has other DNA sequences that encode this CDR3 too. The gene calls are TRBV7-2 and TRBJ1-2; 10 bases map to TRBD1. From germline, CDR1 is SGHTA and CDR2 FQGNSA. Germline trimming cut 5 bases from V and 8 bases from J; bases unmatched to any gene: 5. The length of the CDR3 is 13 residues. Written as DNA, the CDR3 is TGTGCCAGCAGCCGGGGACAGGGGTACGGCTACACCTTC. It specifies CASSRGQGYGYTF.

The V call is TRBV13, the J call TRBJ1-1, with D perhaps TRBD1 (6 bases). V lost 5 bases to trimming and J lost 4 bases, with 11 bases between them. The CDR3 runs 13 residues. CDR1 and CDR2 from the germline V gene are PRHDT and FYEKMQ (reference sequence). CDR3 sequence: CASSLRGTTEAFF. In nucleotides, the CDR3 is TGTGCCAGCAGCCTGAGGGGGACCACTGAAGCTTTCTTT. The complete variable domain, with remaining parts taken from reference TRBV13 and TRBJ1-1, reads AAGVIQSPRHLIKEKRETATLKCYPIPRHDTVYWYQQGPGQDPQFLISFYEKMQSDKGSIPDRFSAQQFSDYHSELNMSSLELGDSALYFCASSLRGTTEAFFGQGTRLTVV.

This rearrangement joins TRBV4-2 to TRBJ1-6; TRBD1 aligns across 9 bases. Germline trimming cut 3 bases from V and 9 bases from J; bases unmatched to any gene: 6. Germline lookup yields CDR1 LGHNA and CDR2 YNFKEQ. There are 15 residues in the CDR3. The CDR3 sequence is CASSHQTGGGSPLHF. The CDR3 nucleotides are TGTGCCAGCAGCCATCAAACAGGGGGCGGTTCACCCCTCCACTTT.

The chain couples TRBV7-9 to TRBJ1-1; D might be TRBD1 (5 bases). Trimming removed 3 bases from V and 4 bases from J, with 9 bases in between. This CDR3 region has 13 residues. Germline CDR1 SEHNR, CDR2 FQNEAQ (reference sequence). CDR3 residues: CASSLGGSTEAFF. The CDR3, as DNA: TGTGCCAGCAGCTTGGGGGGGAGCACTGAAGCTTTCTTT.

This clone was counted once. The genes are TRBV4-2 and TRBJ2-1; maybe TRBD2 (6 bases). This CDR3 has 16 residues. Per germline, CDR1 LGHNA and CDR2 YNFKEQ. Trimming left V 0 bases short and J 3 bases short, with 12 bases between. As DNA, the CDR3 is TGTGCCAGCAGCCAAGATCCAGCGGGTCTCTACAATGAGCAGTTCTTC. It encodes CASSQDPAGLYNEQFF.

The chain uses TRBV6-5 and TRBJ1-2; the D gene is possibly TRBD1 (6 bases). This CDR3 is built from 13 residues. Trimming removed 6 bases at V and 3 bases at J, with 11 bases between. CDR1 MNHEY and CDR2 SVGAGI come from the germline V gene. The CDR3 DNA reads TGTGCCAGCAGCCCCGGACAGTACTATGGCTACACCTTC. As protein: CASSPGQYYGYTF.

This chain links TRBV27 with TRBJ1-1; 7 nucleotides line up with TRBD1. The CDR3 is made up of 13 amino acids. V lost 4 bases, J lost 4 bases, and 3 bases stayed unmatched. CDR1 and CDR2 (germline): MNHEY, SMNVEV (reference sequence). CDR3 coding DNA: TGTGCCAGCAGTTCTTCAGGGGGCACTGAAGCTTTCTTT. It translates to CASSSSGGTEAFF.

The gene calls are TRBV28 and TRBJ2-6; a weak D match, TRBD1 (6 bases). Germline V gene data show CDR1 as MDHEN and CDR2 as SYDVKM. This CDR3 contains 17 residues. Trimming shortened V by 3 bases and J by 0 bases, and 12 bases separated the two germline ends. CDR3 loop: CASSFEGQTSGANVLTF. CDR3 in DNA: TGTGCCAGCAGTTTTGAAGGACAGACCTCTGGGGCCAACGTCCTGACTTTC.

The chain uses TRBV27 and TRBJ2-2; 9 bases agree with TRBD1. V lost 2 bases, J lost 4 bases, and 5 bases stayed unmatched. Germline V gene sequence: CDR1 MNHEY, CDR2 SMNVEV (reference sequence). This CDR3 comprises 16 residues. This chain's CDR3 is CASSLAGQGTTGELFF. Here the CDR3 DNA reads TGTGCCAGCAGTTTAGCAGGACAGGGGACCACCGGGGAGCTGTTTTTT.

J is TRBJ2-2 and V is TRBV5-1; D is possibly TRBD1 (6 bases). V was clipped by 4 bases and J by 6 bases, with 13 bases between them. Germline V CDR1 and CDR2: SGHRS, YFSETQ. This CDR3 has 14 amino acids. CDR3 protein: CASSPDRSSGELFF. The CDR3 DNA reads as TGCGCCAGCAGCCCAGACAGGTCCTCCGGGGAGCTGTTTTTT. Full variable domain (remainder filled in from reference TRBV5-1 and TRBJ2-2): KAGVTQTPRYLIKTRGQQVTLSCSPISGHRSVSWYQQTPGQGLQFLFEYFSETQRNKGNFPGRFSGRQFSNSRSEMNVSTLELGDSALYLCASSPDRSSGELFFGEGSRLTVL.

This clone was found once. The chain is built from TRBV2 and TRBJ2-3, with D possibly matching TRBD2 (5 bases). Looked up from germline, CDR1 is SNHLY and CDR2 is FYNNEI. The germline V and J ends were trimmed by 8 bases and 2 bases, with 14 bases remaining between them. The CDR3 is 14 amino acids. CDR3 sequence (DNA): TGTGCCAGCCGGGCGACGAGGGTCACAGATACGCAGTATTTT. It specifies CASRATRVTDTQYF. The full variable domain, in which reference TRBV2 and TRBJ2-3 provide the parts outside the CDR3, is EPEVTQTPSHQVTQMGQEVILRCVPISNHLYFYWYRQILGQKVEFLVSFYNNEISEKSEIFDDQFSVERPDGSNFTLKIRSTKLEDSAMYFCASRATRVTDTQYFGPGTRLTVL.

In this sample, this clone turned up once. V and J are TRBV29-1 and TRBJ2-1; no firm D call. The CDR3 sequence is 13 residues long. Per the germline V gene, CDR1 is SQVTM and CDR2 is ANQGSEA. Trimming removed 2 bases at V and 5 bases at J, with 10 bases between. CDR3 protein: CSVEKRLNNEQFF. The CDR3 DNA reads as TGCAGCGTTGAAAAGAGGCTTAACAATGAGCAGTTCTTC.

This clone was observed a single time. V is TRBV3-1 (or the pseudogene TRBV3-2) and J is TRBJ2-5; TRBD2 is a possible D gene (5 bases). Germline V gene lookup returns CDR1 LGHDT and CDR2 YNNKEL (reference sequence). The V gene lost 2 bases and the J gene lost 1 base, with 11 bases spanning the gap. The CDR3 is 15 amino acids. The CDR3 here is CASSQPTNLQETQYF. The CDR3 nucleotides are TGTGCCAGCAGCCAACCGACTAACCTCCAAGAGACCCAGTACTTC.

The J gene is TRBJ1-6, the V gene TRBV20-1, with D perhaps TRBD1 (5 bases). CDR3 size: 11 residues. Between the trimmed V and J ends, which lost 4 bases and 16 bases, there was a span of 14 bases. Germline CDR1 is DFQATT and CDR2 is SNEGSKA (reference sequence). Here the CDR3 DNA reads TGCAGTGCTATAAAGGACGCAGGGCTCCACTTT. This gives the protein CSAIKDAGLHF.

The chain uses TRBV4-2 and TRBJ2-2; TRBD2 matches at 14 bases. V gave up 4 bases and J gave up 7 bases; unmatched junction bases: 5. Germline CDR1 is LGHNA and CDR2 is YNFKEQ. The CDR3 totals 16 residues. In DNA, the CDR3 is TGTGCCAGCAGCCCAGGGACTAGCGGGGGTGGCGGGGAGCTGTTTTTT. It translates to CASSPGTSGGGGELFF.

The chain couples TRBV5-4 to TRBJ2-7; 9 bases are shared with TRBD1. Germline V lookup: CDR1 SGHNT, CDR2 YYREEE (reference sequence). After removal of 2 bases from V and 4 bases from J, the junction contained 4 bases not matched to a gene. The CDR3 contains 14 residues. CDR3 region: CASSFGTGKYEQYF. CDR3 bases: TGTGCCAGCAGCTTTGGGACAGGGAAATACGAGCAGTACTTC.

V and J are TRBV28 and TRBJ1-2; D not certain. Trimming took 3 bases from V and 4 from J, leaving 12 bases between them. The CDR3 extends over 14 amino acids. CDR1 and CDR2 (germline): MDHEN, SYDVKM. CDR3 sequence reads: CASSLYGVAYGYTF. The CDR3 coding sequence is TGTGCCAGCAGTTTGTACGGGGTCGCCTATGGCTACACCTTC.